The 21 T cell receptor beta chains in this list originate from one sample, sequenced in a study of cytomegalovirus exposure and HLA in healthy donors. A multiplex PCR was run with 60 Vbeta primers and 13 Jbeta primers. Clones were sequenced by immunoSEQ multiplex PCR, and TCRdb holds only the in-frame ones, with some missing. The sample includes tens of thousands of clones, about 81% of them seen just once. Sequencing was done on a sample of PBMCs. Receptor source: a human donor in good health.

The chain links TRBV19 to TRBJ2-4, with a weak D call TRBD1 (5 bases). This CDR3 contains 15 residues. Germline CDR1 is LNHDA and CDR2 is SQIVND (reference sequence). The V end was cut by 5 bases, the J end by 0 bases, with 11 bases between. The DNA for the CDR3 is TGTGCCAGTAGTGAAGACAGTTCAGCCAAAAACATTCAGTACTTC. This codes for CASSEDSSAKNIQYF. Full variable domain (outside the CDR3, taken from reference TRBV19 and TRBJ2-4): DGGITQSPKYLFRKEGQNVTLSCEQNLNHDAMYWYRQDPGQGLRLIYYSQIVNDFQKGDIAEGYSVSREKKESFPLTVTSAQKNPTAFYLCASSEDSSAKNIQYFGAGTRLSVL.

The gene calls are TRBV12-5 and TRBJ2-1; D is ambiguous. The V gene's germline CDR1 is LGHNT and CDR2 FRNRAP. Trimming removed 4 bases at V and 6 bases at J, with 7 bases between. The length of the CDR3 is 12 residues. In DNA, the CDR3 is TGTGCTAGTGGTTGGGCCGGCAATGAGCAGTTCTTC. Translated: CASGWAGNEQFF. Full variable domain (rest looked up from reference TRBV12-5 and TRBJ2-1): DARVTQTPRHKVTEMGQEVTMRCQPILGHNTVFWYRQTMMQGLELLAYFRNRAPLDDSGMPKDRFSAEMPDATLATLKIQPSEPRDSAVYFCASGWAGNEQFFGPGTRLTVL.

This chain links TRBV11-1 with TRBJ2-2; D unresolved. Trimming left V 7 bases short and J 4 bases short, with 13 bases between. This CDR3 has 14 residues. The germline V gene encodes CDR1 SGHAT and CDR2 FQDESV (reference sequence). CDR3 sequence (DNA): TGTGCCAGCACCCTCAGGTTCAGCACCGGGGAGCTGTTTTTT. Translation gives CASTLRFSTGELFF.

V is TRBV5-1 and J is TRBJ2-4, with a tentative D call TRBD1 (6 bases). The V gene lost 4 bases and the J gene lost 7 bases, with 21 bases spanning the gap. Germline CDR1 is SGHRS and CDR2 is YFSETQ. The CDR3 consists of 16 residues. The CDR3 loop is CASSPGGQSQGNIQYF. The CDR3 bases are TGCGCCAGCAGCCCAGGTGGACAGTCCCAAGGTAACATTCAGTACTTC.

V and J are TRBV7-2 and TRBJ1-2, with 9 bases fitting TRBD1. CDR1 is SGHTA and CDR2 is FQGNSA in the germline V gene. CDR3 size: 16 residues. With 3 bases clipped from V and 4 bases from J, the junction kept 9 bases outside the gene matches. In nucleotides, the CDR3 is TGTGCCAGCAGCTTGGCCGGACAGGGGTTGAGCTATGGCTACACCTTC. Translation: CASSLAGQGLSYGYTF.

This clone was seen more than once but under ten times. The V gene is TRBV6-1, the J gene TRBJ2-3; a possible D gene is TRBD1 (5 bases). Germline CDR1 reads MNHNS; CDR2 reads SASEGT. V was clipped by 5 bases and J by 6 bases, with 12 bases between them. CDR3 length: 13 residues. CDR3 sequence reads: CASSLQGPDTQYF. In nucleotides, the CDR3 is TGTGCCAGCAGTTTGCAGGGTCCCGATACGCAGTATTTT.

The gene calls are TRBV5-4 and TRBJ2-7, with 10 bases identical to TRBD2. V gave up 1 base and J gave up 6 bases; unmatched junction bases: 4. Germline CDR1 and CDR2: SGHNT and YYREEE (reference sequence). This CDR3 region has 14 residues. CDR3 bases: TGTGCCAGCAGCTTGTCACAGCGGGGGGGCGAGCAGTACTTC. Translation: CASSLSQRGGEQYF.

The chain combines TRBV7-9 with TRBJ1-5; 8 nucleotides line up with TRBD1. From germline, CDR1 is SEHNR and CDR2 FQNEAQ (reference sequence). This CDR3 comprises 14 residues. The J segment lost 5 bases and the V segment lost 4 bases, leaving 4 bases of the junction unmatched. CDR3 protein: CASSSDRVDQPQHF. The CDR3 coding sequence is TGTGCCAGCAGCTCGGACAGGGTAGATCAGCCCCAGCATTTT.

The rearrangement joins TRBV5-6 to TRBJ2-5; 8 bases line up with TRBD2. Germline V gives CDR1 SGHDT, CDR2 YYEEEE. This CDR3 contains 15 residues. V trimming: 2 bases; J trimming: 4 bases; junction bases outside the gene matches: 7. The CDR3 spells CASSLRAGVVETQYF. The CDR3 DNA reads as TGTGCCAGCAGCTTACGAGCGGGGGTGGTAGAGACCCAGTACTTC.

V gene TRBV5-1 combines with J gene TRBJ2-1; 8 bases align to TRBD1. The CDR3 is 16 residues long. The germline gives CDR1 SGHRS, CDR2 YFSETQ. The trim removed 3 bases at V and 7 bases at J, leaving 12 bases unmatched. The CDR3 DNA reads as TGCGCCAGCAGCTGGAGGTGGACAGGGCATTTGAATGAGCAGTTCTTC. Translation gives CASSWRWTGHLNEQFF.

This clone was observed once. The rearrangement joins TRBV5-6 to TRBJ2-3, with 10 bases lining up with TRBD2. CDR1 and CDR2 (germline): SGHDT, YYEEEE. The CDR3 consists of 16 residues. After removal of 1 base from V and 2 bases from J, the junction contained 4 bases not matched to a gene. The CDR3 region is CASSLLLAGPTDTQYF. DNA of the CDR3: TGTGCCAGCAGCTTGTTACTAGCGGGACCCACAGATACGCAGTATTTT.

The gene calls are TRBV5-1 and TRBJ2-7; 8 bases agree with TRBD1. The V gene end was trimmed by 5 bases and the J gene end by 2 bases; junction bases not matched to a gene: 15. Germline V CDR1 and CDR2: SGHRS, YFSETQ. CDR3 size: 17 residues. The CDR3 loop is CASREGRGRTRAYEQYF. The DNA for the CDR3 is TGCGCCAGCAGAGAGGGCAGGGGGCGCACCAGGGCCTACGAGCAGTACTTC. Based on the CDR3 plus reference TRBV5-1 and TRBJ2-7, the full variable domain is KAGVTQTPRYLIKTRGQQVTLSCSPISGHRSVSWYQQTPGQGLQFLFEYFSETQRNKGNFPGRFSGRQFSNSRSEMNVSTLELGDSALYLCASREGRGRTRAYEQYFGPGTRLTVT.

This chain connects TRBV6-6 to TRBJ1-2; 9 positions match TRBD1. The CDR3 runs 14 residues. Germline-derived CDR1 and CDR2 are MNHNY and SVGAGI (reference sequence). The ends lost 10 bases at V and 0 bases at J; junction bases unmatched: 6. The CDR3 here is CAIPTGGANYGYTF. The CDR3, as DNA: TGTGCCATTCCGACAGGGGGGGCTAACTATGGCTACACCTTC.

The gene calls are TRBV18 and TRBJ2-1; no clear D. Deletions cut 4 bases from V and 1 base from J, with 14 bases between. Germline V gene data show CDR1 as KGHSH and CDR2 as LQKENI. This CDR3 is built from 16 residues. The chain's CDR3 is CASSHSRPSSYNEQFF. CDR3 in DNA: TGTGCCAGCTCACACTCCCGGCCTAGTTCCTACAATGAGCAGTTCTTC.

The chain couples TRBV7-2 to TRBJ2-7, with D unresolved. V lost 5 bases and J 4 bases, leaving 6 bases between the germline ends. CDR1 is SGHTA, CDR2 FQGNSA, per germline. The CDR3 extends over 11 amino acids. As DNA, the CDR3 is TGTGCCAGCAGCCGAGATTACGAGCAGTACTTC. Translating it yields CASSRDYEQYF.

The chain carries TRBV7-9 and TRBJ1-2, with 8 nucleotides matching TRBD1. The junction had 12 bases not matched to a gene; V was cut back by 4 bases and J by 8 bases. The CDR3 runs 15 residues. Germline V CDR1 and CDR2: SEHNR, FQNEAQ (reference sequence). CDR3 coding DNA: TGTGCCAGCAGCTCGGATCGGACAGGGCGTTGGGGCTACACCTTC. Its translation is CASSSDRTGRWGYTF.

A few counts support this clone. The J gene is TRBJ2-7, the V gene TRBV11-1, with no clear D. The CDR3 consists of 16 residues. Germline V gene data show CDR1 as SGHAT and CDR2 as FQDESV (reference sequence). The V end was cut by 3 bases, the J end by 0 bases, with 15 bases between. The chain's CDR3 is CASSFVPGSYSYEQYF. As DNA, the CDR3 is TGTGCCAGCAGCTTCGTTCCCGGGTCGTACTCCTACGAGCAGTACTTC.

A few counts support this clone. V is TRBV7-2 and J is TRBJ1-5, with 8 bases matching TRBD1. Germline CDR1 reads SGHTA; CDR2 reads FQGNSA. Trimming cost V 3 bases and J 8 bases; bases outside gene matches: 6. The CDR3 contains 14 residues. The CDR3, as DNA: TGTGCCAGCAGCTTGGACAGGGAAGGGAAGCCCCAGCATTTT. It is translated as CASSLDREGKPQHF.

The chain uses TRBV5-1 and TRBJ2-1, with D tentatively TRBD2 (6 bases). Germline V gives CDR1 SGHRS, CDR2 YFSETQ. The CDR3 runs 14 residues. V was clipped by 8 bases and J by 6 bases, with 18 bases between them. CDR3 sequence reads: CASRSPGLLNEQFF. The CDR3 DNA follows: TGCGCCAGTAGATCTCCGGGACTGCTCAATGAGCAGTTCTTC.

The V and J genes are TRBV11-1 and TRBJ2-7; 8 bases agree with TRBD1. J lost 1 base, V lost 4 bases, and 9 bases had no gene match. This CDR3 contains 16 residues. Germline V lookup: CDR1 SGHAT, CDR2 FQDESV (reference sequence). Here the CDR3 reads CASSYGQGLRSYEQYF. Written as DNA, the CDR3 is TGTGCCAGCAGCTACGGACAGGGCCTCCGTTCCTACGAGCAGTACTTC.

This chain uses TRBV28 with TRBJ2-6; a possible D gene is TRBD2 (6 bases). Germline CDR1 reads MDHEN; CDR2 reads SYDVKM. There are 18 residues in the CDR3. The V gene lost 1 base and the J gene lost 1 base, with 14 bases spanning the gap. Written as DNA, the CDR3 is TGTGCCAGCAGTTTATTCGGCGCGGGAACTTCTGGGGCCAACGTCCTGACTTTC. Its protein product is CASSLFGAGTSGANVLTF.